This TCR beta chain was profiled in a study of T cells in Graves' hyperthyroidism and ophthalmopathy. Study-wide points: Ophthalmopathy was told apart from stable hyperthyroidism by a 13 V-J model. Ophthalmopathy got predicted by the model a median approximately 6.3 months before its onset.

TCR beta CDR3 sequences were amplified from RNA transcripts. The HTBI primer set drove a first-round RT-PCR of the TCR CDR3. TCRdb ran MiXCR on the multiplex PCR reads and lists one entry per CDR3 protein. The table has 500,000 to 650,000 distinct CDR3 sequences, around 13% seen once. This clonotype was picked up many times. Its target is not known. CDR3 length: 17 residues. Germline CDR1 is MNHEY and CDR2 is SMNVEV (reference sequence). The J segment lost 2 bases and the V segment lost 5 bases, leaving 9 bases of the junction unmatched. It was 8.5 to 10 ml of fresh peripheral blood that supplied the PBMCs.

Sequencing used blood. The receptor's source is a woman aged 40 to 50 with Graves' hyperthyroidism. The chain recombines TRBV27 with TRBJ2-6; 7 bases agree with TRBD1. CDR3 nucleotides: TGTGCCAGCAGTCCTCGACAGGGAAAAGCTGGGGCCAACGTCCTGACTTTC. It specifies CASSPRQGKAGANVLTF.